This T cell receptor beta chain is drawn from a study of spatial heterogeneity in lung cancer. V lost 2 bases, J lost 0 bases, and 6 bases lay in between. The CDR3 has 14 amino acids. This clonotype was seen repeatedly, ten times or more. TCRdb reanalysed the 5' RACE reads using MiXCR and keeps one entry per CDR3 protein. In the table there are tens of thousands of distinct CDR3 sequences, about an eighth of which are singletons. As for time point: sample taken at primary tumor resection. TCRs were sequenced from unsorted whole RNA of tumor, nontumor lung or PBMC. This chain joins TRBV12-3 or TRBV12-4 and TRBJ2-3, with D unclear. This sample comprised PBMCs, obtained at surgery. This clonotype was sampled from a male donor with early-stage non-small cell lung cancer. CDR3 nucleotides: TGTGCCAGCAGTTTAATGGCTAGCACAGATACGCAGTATTTT. Residues: CASSLMASTDTQYF.